The 10 T cell receptor beta chains below were found in one sample sequenced in a study of PD-1 blockade in classical Hodgkin lymphoma. The data were produced by immunoSEQ multiplex PCR, yet TCRdb's version contains in-frame clones alone and is incomplete. The table records under 25,000 clones, 84% of them present only once. Each of the patients experienced relapse following autologous stem cell transplantation, and their brentuximab vedotin exposure differed. Sequenced here: peripheral blood mononuclear cells (PBMCs), sampled at baseline. The source of these receptors is a human donor with classical Hodgkin lymphoma.

The chain has TRBV13 and TRBJ2-3, with D possibly being TRBD1 (6 bases). Germline CDR1 is PRHDT and CDR2 is FYEKMQ (reference sequence). The CDR3 is made up of 12 amino acids. V shed 5 bases and J shed 10 bases, with 13 bases lying between them. This CDR3 reads CASSLQGRAQYF. As DNA, the CDR3 is TGTGCCAGCAGCCTCCAGGGGCGAGCGCAGTATTTT.

The rearrangement uses TRBV9 and TRBJ2-3, with TRBD2 matching 7 bases. This CDR3 is 15 amino acids long. Germline CDR1 and CDR2: SGDLS and YYNGEE. V was pared by 4 bases and J by 0 bases, with 5 bases of the junction left unmatched. CDR3 protein: CASSYGGISTDTQYF. DNA of the CDR3: TGTGCCAGCAGCTACGGGGGGATTAGCACAGATACGCAGTATTTT.

The chain joins TRBV2 to TRBJ1-1; D gene uncertain. V dropped 4 bases and J dropped 4 bases, with 16 bases sitting between them. The CDR3 length is 15 residues. The germline V gene encodes CDR1 SNHLY and CDR2 FYNNEI. CDR3 in DNA: TGTGCCAGCAGTGGAAATGCCTCCCCGGGCACTGAAGCTTTCTTT. Translated: CASSGNASPGTEAFF.

The genes are TRBV2 and TRBJ1-4, with a possible D match to TRBD1 (6 bases). The germline V gene encodes CDR1 SNHLY and CDR2 FYNNEI. Trimming removed 10 bases at V and 7 bases at J, with 16 bases between. The CDR3 contains 13 residues. The CDR3 sequence is CATQTSGAEKLFF. CDR3 nucleotide sequence: TGTGCCACCCAAACCTCGGGGGCTGAAAAACTGTTTTTT.

In DNA, the CDR3 is TGTGCCAGCAGCCCTGAACAGGGACCCTCGGGGGAGCAGTACTTC. This translates into CASSPEQGPSGEQYF. The chain couples TRBV14 to TRBJ2-7; a possible D gene is TRBD1 (6 bases). The CDR3 extends over 15 amino acids. Germline V gene sequence: CDR1 SGHDN, CDR2 FVKESK. Deletions cut 4 bases from V and 7 bases from J, with 20 bases between.

This chain connects TRBV27 to TRBJ1-6; 12 nucleotides agree with TRBD1. V was clipped by 6 bases and J by 8 bases; unmatched bases: 5. The germline V gene has CDR1 MNHEY and CDR2 SMNVEV (reference sequence). The length of the CDR3 is 15 residues. The CDR3 reads CASSEGQGAHSPLHF. Written as DNA, the CDR3 is TGTGCCAGCAGCGAGGGACAGGGGGCGCATTCACCCCTCCACTTT.

This rearrangement joins TRBV7-9 to TRBJ2-1; no firm D call. V lost 4 bases, J lost 8 bases, and 12 bases lay in between. The germline V gene has CDR1 SEHNR and CDR2 FQNEAQ (reference sequence). The CDR3 is made up of 13 amino acids. In DNA form, the CDR3 reads TGTGCCAGCAGCTGGTTCAAGGTGGATGAGCAGTTCTTC. Amino acid sequence: CASSWFKVDEQFF.

This chain uses TRBV7-2 with TRBJ2-7, with 8 nucleotides matching TRBD1. V lost 6 bases, J lost 3 bases, and 7 bases stayed unmatched. CDR3 size: 14 residues. Germline CDR1 is SGHTA and CDR2 is FQGNSA. In DNA, the CDR3 is TGTGCCAGCAGTTATACAGGGGGAGGCTACGAGCAGTACTTC. It is translated as CASSYTGGGYEQYF.

This rearrangement joins TRBV7-8 to TRBJ2-6, with a tentative D call TRBD1 (6 bases). The CDR3 is 19 amino acids. The germline V and J ends were trimmed by 5 bases and 1 base, with 21 bases remaining between them. Germline loops: CDR1 SGHVS, CDR2 FQNEAQ. CDR3 bases: TGTGCCAGCAGCCTCGACAGGCTCCTACGATCATCTGGGGCCAACGTCCTGACTTTC. Translating gives CASSLDRLLRSSGANVLTF.

This chain connects TRBV5-1 to TRBJ2-7; D is uncertain. This CDR3 has 13 amino acids. Trimming pared 4 bases from V and 3 bases from J, leaving 11 bases between. Germline lookup yields CDR1 SGHRS and CDR2 YFSETQ. The CDR3 loop is CASSPGRSYEQYF. The CDR3 nucleotides read TGCGCCAGCAGCCCAGGACGGAGCTACGAGCAGTACTTC.